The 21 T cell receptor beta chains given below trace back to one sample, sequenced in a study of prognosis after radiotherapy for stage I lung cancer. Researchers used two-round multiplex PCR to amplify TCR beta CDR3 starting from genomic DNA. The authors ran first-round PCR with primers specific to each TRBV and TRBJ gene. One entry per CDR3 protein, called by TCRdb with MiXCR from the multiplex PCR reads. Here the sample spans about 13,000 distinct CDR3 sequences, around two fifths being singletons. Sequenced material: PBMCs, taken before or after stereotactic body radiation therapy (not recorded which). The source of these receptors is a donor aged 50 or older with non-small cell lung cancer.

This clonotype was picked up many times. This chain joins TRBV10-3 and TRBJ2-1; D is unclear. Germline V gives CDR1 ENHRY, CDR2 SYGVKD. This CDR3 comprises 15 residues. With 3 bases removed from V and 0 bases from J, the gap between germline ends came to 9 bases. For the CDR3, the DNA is TGTGCCATCAGTGACATCGAGAGCTCCTACAATGAGCAGTTCTTC. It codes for CAISDIESSYNEQFF.

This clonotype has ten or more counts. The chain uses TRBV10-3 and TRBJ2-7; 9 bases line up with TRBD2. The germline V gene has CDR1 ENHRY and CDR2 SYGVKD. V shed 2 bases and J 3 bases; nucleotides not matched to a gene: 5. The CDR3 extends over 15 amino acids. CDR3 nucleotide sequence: TGTGCCATCAGTGAGCGATCTAGCGGGAACTACGAGCAGTACTTC. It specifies CAISERSSGNYEQYF.

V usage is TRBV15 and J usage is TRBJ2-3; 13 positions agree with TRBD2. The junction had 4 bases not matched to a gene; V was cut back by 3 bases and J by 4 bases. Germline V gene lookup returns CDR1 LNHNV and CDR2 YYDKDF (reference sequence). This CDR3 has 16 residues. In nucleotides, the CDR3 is TGTGCCACCAGCAGGAAACTAGCGGGGGGGCCAGATACGCAGTATTTT. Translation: CATSRKLAGGPDTQYF.

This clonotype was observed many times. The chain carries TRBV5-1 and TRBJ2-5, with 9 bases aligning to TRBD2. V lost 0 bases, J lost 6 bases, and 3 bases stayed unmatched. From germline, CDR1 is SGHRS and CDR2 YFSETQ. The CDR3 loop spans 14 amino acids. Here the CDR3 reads CASSLGGTSQTQYF. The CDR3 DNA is TGCGCCAGCAGCTTGGGGGGGACTAGCCAGACCCAGTACTTC.

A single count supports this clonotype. The CDR3 sequence: CASSGLGRLQETQYF. DNA for the CDR3: TGTGCCAGCAGTGGCCTGGGCAGGCTCCAAGAGACCCAGTACTTC. V and J are TRBV6-2 or TRBV6-3 and TRBJ2-5, with D unclear. V lost 5 bases, J lost 1 base, and 14 bases lay in between. Germline V gene sequence: CDR1 MNHEY, CDR2 SVGEGT. This CDR3 is built from 15 residues.

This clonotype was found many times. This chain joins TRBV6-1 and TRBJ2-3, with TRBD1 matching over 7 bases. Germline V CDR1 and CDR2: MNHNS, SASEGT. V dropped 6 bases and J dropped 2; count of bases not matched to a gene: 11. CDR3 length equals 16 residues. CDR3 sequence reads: CASRRHGQAVTDTQYF. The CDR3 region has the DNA TGTGCCAGCAGACGCCACGGACAGGCGGTCACAGATACGCAGTATTTT.

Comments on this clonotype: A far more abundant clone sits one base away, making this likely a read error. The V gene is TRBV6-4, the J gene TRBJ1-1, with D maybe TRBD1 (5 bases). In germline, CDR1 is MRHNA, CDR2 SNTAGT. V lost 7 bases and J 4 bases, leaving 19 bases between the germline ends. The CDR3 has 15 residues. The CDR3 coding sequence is TGTGCCAGCAATTCCGTAGTGGGGGTGAGCACTGAAGCTTTCTTT. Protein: CASNSVVGVSTEAFF.

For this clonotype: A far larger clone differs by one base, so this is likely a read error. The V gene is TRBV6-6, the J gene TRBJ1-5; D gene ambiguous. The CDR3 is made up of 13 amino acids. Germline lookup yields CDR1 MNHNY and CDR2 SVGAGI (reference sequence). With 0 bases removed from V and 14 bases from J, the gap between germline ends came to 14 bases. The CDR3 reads CASSYSPVVPKHF. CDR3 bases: TGTGCCAGCAGTTACTCGCCGGTCGTTCCCAAGCATTTT.

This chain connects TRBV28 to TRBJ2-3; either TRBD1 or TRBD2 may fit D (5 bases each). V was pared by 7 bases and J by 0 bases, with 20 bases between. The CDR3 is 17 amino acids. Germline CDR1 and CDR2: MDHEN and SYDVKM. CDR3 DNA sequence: TGTGCCAGCATCCCACGAGAGGGGTACCCTAGCACAGATACGCAGTATTTT. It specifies CASIPREGYPSTDTQYF.

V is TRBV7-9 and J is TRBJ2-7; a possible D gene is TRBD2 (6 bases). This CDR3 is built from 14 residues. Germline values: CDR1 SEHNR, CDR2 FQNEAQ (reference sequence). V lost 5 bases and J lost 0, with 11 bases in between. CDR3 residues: CASSPRGSSYEQYF. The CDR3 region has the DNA TGTGCCAGCAGCCCTCGGGGGTCCTCCTACGAGCAGTACTTC.

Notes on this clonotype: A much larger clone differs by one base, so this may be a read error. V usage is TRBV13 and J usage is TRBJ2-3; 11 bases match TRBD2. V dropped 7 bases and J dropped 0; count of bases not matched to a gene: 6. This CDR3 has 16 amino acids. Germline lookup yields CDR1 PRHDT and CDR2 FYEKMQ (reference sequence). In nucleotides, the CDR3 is TGTGCCAGCAACGAAACTAGCGGGAGTAGCACAGATACGCAGTATTTT. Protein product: CASNETSGSSTDTQYF.

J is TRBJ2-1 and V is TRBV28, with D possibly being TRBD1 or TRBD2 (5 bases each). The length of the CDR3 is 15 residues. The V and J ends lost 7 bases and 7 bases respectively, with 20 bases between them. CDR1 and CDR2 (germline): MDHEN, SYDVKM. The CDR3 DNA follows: TGTGCCAGCACGCTTTGGACTCATTCAGGGAATGAGCAGTTCTTC. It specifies CASTLWTHSGNEQFF. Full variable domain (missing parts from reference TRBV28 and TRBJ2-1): DVKVTQSSRYLVKRTGEKVFLECVQDMDHENMFWYRQDPGLGLRLIYFSYDVKMKEKGDIPEGYSVSREKKERFSLILESASTNQTSMYLCASTLWTHSGNEQFFGPGTRLTVL.

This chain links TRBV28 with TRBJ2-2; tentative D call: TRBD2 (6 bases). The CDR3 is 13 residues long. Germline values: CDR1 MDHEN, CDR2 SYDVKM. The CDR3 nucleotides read TGTGTCAGTCAAAGAACCCGGGAGCTGTTTTTATTTTTT. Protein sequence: CVSQRTRELFLFF. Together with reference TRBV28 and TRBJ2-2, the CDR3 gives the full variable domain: DVKVTQSSRYLVKRTGEKVFLECVQDMDHENMFWYRQDPGLGLRLIYFSYDVKMKEKGDIPEGYSVSREKKERFSLILESASTNQTSMYLCVSQRTRELFLFFGEGSRLTVL.

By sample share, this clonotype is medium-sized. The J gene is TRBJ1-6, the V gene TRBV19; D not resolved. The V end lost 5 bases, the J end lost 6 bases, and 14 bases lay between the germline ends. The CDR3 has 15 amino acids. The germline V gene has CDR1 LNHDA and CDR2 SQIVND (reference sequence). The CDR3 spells CASSVPEKVNSPLHF. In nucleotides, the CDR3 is TGTGCCAGTAGTGTTCCGGAAAAAGTTAATTCACCCCTCCACTTT. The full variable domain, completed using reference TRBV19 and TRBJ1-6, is DGGITQSPKYLFRKEGQNVTLSCEQNLNHDAMYWYRQDPGQGLRLIYYSQIVNDFQKGDIAEGYSVSREKKESFPLTVTSAQKNPTAFYLCASSVPEKVNSPLHFGNGTRLTVT.

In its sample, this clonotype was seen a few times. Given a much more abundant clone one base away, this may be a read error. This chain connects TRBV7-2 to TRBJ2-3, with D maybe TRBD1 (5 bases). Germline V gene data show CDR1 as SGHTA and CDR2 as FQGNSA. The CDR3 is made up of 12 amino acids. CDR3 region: CASSPYTGTQYF. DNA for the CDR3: TGTGCCAGCAGCCCATATACAGGTACGCAGTATTTT. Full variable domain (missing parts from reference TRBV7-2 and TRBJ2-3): GAGVSQSPSNKVTEKGKDVELRCDPISGHTALYWYRQSLGQGLEFLIYFQGNSAPDKSGLPSDRFSAERTGGSVSTLTIQRTQQEDSAVYLCASSPYTGTQYFGPGTRLTVL.

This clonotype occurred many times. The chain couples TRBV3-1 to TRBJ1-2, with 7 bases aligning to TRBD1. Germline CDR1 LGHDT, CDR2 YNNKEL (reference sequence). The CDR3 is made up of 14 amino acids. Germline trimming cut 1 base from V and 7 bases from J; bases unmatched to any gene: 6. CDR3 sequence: CASSQVTGVGGYTF. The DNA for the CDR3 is TGTGCCAGCAGCCAAGTCACAGGGGTAGGTGGCTACACCTTC.

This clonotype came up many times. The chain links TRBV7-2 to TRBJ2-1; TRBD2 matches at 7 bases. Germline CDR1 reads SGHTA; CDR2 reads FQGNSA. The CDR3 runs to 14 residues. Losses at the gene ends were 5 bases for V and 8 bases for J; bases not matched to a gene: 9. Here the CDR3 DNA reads TGTGCCAGCAGCCATCGGACTAGATCGTATGAGCAGTTCTTC. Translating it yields CASSHRTRSYEQFF.

CDR3 sequence reads: CASSEFGRENTEAFF. DNA for the CDR3: TGTGCCAGCAGTGAATTCGGCAGGGAGAACACTGAAGCTTTCTTT. This chain links TRBV6-1 with TRBJ1-1, with D maybe TRBD1 (5 bases). Trimming took 2 bases from V and 1 from J, leaving 11 bases between them. Germline-derived CDR1 and CDR2 are MNHNS and SASEGT. The CDR3 contains 15 residues.

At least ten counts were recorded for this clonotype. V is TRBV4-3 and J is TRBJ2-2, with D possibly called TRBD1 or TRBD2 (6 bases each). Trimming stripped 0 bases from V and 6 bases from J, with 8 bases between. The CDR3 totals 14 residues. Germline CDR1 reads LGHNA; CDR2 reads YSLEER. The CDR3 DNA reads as TGCGCCAGCAGCCAAGAAGGGGGGTCCGGGGAGCTGTTTTTT. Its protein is CASSQEGGSGELFF.

This CDR3 is CASRKGAGYTEAFF. CDR3 in DNA: TGTGCCAGCAGGAAGGGGGCAGGGTACACTGAAGCTTTCTTT. The V gene is TRBV6-1, the J gene TRBJ1-1; TRBD1 aligns across 7 bases. The ends lost 6 bases at V and 3 bases at J; junction bases unmatched: 7. This CDR3 comprises 14 residues. Germline CDR1 and CDR2: MNHNS and SASEGT.

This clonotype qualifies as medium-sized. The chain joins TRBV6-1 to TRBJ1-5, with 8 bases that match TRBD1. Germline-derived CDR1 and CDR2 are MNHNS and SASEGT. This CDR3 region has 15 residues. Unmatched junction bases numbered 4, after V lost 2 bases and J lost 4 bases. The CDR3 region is CASSEFGTGNQPQHF. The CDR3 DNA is TGTGCCAGCAGTGAATTCGGGACAGGTAATCAGCCCCAGCATTTT.